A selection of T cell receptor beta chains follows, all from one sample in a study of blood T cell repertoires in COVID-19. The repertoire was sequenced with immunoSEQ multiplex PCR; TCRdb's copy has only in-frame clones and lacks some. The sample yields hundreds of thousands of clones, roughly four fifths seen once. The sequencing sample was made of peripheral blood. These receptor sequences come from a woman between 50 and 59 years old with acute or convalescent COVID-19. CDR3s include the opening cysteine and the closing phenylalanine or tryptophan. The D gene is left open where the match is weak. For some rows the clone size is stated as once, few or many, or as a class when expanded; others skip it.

cdr3_aa: CASSDRGDNQPQHF
cdr3_nt: TGTGCCAGCAGCGACAGGGGGGACAATCAGCCCCAGCATTTT
clone_size: .
j_call: TRBJ1-5
v_call: TRBV5-6
d_call: TRBD1

cdr3_aa: CASLIAGGYEQYF
cdr3_nt: TGTGCCAGCCTTATAGCGGGGGGCTACGAGCAGTACTTC
clone_size: .
j_call: TRBJ2-7
v_call: TRBV28
d_call: TRBD2

cdr3_aa: CASSDSLEAFF
cdr3_nt: TGTGCCAGCAGTGATTCCCTTGAAGCTTTCTTT
clone_size: .
j_call: TRBJ1-1
v_call: TRBV2
d_call: .

cdr3_aa: CASSRAGGHEKLFF
cdr3_nt: TGTGCCAGCAGCAGAGCGGGGGGACATGAAAAACTGTTTTTT
clone_size: .
j_call: TRBJ1-4
v_call: TRBV7-9
d_call: .

cdr3_aa: CASRPPDRGLEAFF
cdr3_nt: TGTGCCAGCAGGCCACCGGACAGGGGGCTTGAAGCTTTCTTT
clone_size: .
j_call: TRBJ1-1
v_call: TRBV28
d_call: TRBD1

cdr3_aa: CASSLDRGSQPQHF
cdr3_nt: TGCGCCAGCAGCTTGGACAGGGGTAGTCAGCCCCAGCATTTT
clone_size: once
j_call: TRBJ1-5
v_call: TRBV5-1
d_call: TRBD1

cdr3_aa: CASSMGGAGANVLTF
cdr3_nt: TGTGCCAGTAGTATGGGGGGGGCGGGGGCCAACGTCCTGACTTTC
clone_size: .
j_call: TRBJ2-6
v_call: TRBV19
d_call: .

cdr3_aa: CASSERGGLTYEQYF
cdr3_nt: TGTGCCAGCAGTGAACGAGGAGGCTTAACCTACGAGCAGTACTTC
clone_size: .
j_call: TRBJ2-7
v_call: TRBV6-1
d_call: .

cdr3_aa: CASSFSPKSDGYTF
cdr3_nt: TGTGCCAGCAGTTTCTCCCCCAAGAGCGATGGCTACACCTTC
clone_size: .
j_call: TRBJ1-2
v_call: TRBV27
d_call: .

cdr3_aa: CASSIQGVLDEKLFF
cdr3_nt: TGTGCCAGTAGTATTCAGGGGGTTTTGGATGAAAAACTGTTTTTT
clone_size: .
j_call: TRBJ1-4
v_call: TRBV19
d_call: TRBD1

cdr3_aa: CASSLLAGGAEQFF
cdr3_nt: TGTGCCAGCAGTTTATTAGCGGGAGGCGCTGAGCAGTTCTTC
clone_size: .
j_call: TRBJ2-1
v_call: TRBV28
d_call: TRBD2

cdr3_aa: CASSLVFQRGAHGGGELFF
cdr3_nt: TGTGCCAGCAGCTTAGTGTTCCAGCGGGGGGCCCACGGTGGCGGGGAGCTGTTTTTT
clone_size: .
j_call: TRBJ2-2
v_call: TRBV7-2
d_call: TRBD2

cdr3_aa: CASSGGGGSTEAFF
cdr3_nt: TGCGCCAGCAGCGGAGGGGGCGGTTCCACTGAAGCTTTCTTT
clone_size: .
j_call: TRBJ1-1
v_call: TRBV5-1
d_call: TRBD1

cdr3_aa: CASSFGYGETQYF
cdr3_nt: TGTGCCAGCAGCTTCGGATACGGGGAGACCCAGTACTTC
clone_size: few
j_call: TRBJ2-5
v_call: TRBV11-2
d_call: .

cdr3_aa: CATAGEYTEAFF
cdr3_nt: TGTGCCACCGCCGGGGAGTACACTGAAGCTTTCTTT
clone_size: .
j_call: TRBJ1-1
v_call: TRBV15
d_call: .

cdr3_aa: CASSFGGTSTDTQYF
cdr3_nt: TGTGCCAGCAGCTTCGGGGGGACTAGCACAGATACGCAGTATTTT
clone_size: .
j_call: TRBJ2-3
v_call: TRBV7-3
d_call: TRBD2

cdr3_aa: CATQGLPGETQYF
cdr3_nt: TGTGCCACCCAGGGACTACCCGGGGAGACCCAGTACTTC
clone_size: few
j_call: TRBJ2-5
v_call: TRBV15
d_call: TRBD2

cdr3_aa: CASSYVLAGATDTQYF
cdr3_nt: TGTGCCAGCAGCTACGTACTAGCGGGAGCCACAGATACGCAGTATTTT
clone_size: .
j_call: TRBJ2-3
v_call: TRBV3-1/TRBV3-2
d_call: TRBD2

cdr3_aa: CASSEYGASGTEAFF
cdr3_nt: TGTGCCAGCAGTGAATATGGTGCCTCAGGGACTGAAGCTTTCTTT
clone_size: .
j_call: TRBJ1-1
v_call: TRBV25-1
d_call: .

cdr3_aa: CASSRGTGAGELFF
cdr3_nt: TGTGCCAGCAGTCGGGGGACGGGGGCCGGGGAGCTGTTTTTT
clone_size: once
j_call: TRBJ2-2
v_call: TRBV2
d_call: .

cdr3_aa: CASSLDRSRDIQYF
cdr3_nt: TGTGCCAGCAGCCTGGACAGGTCCCGCGACATTCAGTACTTC
clone_size: .
j_call: TRBJ2-4
v_call: TRBV7-2
d_call: TRBD1

cdr3_aa: CASRFTGGQTNYGYTF
cdr3_nt: TGTGCCAGCAGATTTACCGGGGGACAGACTAACTATGGCTACACCTTC
clone_size: .
j_call: TRBJ1-2
v_call: TRBV28
d_call: TRBD1

cdr3_aa: CASTVTGAGNTIYF
cdr3_nt: TGTGCCAGTACCGTGACGGGGGCTGGAAACACCATATATTTT
clone_size: .
j_call: TRBJ1-3
v_call: TRBV19
d_call: .

cdr3_aa: CASRTGTGMRNGYTF
cdr3_nt: TGTGCCAGCAGAACCGGGACAGGGATGAGGAATGGCTACACCTTC
clone_size: .
j_call: TRBJ1-2
v_call: TRBV28
d_call: TRBD1

cdr3_aa: CASSFGQSNSPLHF
cdr3_nt: TGTGCCAGCAGCTTTGGACAGAGTAATTCACCCCTCCACTTT
clone_size: .
j_call: TRBJ1-6
v_call: TRBV7-9
d_call: .

cdr3_aa: CASSSQVSGYTF
cdr3_nt: TGTGCCAGCAGTTCCCAGGTTTCTGGCTACACCTTC
clone_size: .
j_call: TRBJ1-2
v_call: TRBV6-2/TRBV6-3
d_call: .

cdr3_aa: CASRERTLTQPQHF
cdr3_nt: TGTGCCAGCAGGGAGAGGACACTGACCCAGCCCCAGCATTTT
clone_size: .
j_call: TRBJ1-5
v_call: TRBV6-5
d_call: .

cdr3_aa: CATKNTEAFF
cdr3_nt: TGTGCCACAAAGAACACTGAAGCTTTCTTT
clone_size: .
j_call: TRBJ1-1
v_call: TRBV6-5
d_call: .

cdr3_aa: CASSQDPLNSYNEQFF
cdr3_nt: TGCGCCAGCAGCCAAGATCCCCTTAACTCCTACAATGAGCAGTTCTTC
clone_size: .
j_call: TRBJ2-1
v_call: TRBV4-3
d_call: .

cdr3_aa: CASSGRQGRGYTF
cdr3_nt: TGTGCCAGCAGTGGCCGACAGGGTCGAGGCTACACCTTC
clone_size: .
j_call: TRBJ1-2
v_call: TRBV12-3/TRBV12-4
d_call: TRBD1

cdr3_aa: CASSAGLSSYEQYF
cdr3_nt: TGTGCCAGCAGCGCGGGGTTAAGCTCCTACGAGCAGTACTTC
clone_size: .
j_call: TRBJ2-7
v_call: TRBV9
d_call: .

cdr3_aa: CASSQEKARNQPQHF
cdr3_nt: TGTGCCAGCAGCCAAGAAAAAGCTCGCAATCAGCCCCAGCATTTT
clone_size: .
j_call: TRBJ1-5
v_call: TRBV4-2
d_call: .

cdr3_aa: CASTSDTYVYEQYF
cdr3_nt: TGTGCCAGCACCTCGGACACCTACGTATACGAGCAGTACTTC
clone_size: .
j_call: TRBJ2-7
v_call: TRBV18
d_call: .

cdr3_aa: CASSEPTRGGWETQYF
cdr3_nt: TGTGCCAGCAGTGAACCGACCCGGGGAGGGTGGGAGACCCAGTACTTC
clone_size: .
j_call: TRBJ2-5
v_call: TRBV6-1
d_call: TRBD2

cdr3_aa: CASSHPQRYF
cdr3_nt: TGTGCCAGCAGCCACCCACAGAGATATTTT
clone_size: .
j_call: TRBJ1-4
v_call: TRBV3-1/TRBV3-2
d_call: .

cdr3_aa: CASSLGHNQPQHF
cdr3_nt: TGTGCCAGCTCTCTCGGACACAATCAGCCCCAGCATTTT
clone_size: few
j_call: TRBJ1-5
v_call: TRBV18
d_call: .

cdr3_aa: CASSRTGAKNIQYF
cdr3_nt: TGTGCCAGCTCCCGCACCGGAGCCAAAAACATTCAGTACTTC
clone_size: .
j_call: TRBJ2-4
v_call: TRBV18
d_call: .

cdr3_aa: CASSPPTGWTEAFF
cdr3_nt: TGTGCCAGCTCACCACCGACAGGTTGGACTGAAGCTTTCTTT
clone_size: few
j_call: TRBJ1-1
v_call: TRBV18
d_call: .

cdr3_aa: CASSQDGDNSGANVLTF
cdr3_nt: TGTGCCAGCAGCCAAGATGGGGACAACTCTGGGGCCAACGTCCTGACTTTC
clone_size: many
j_call: TRBJ2-6
v_call: TRBV4-2
d_call: .